The present T cell receptor beta chain was sequenced within a study of shared clonotypes between healthy human individuals (dated by TCRdb to the early 2020s). Turning to the overall study: The cohort comprised a couple of women and a few men aged 18 to 49 years. The study deeply sequenced blood TCR repertoires of about 5 healthy adults to estimate repertoire size and the extent of clonotype sharing between individuals. For each donor, CD4 naive and CD4 memory were each given three plates, CD8 naive was given two plates, and CD8 memory was given one plate. Leukapheresis yielded between about 0.94 and 9.5 billion PBMCs per donor. To increase sequencing depth and limit assay-specific biases, TCR repertoire library preparation and sequencing were carried out by different laboratories using diverse techniques.

The donors were healthy, HIV-negative adults who had no recently reported acute infections or vaccinations. Every donor was a Caucasian adult living in Nashville, Tennessee, USA. CD4+ T cells were enriched by magnetic negative selection, after which naive cells were positively selected on CD45RA and the negative fraction was taken as the memory subset. After blood collection by leukapheresis, PBMCs were isolated using Ficoll-Histopaque density gradient centrifugation and then cryopreserved in the vapor phase of liquid nitrogen. Analytical flow cytometry was used to check the purity and quantity of every magnetically sorted T cell population. Genomic DNA was isolated from each sorted fraction and quantified by UV absorbance on a Nanodrop 2000c. Using the deep immunoSEQ assay, multiplex PCR amplified TCR CDR3 regions from genomic DNA. Extracted genomic DNA from each cell subset was distributed evenly across all wells of several immunoSEQ 96-well plates, and each plate was treated as a replicate. For sorted subsets, around 200 ng genomic DNA, equal to tens of thousands of T cell genomes, was loaded into each replicate PCR. The purified libraries were quantified using a Qubit 3.0 fluorometer, sized with a Bioanalyzer 2100, and then quantified again using the KAPA Library Quantification kit. Every immunoSEQ 96-well plate was sequenced on a dedicated single-read 150-cycle Illumina NextSeq 550 flow cell. The original methods were these. The immunoSEQ output contained only junctional sequences without quality scores, so filtering could not match that applied to full-length reads. To assign V/J genes and CDR3, sequences were annotated against IMGT germline references using PyIR, a Python wrapper for IgBLAST v1.9. Reads were removed for weak V/J assignments (E-value above 1e-6), missing CDR3, stop codons, out-of-frame junctions, or ambiguous translated residues. A V3J clonotype was defined by an identical inferred V gene, J gene, and CDR3 amino acid sequence. Percentage overlap between repertoires was computed as shared unique clonotypes divided by the size of the smaller repertoire. RTK rarefaction, the Chao1 estimator, and Recon v2.1 estimates of unobserved clonotypes were used to assess repertoire richness. OLGA was used to compute generation probabilities for all TCRbeta clonotypes that the gDNA method yielded from several donors. Drawn from immuneACCESS, this table holds only the in-frame rearrangements with V and J called that TCRdb kept. Clones are partly lost; checked studies trace under half to an unresolved V gene and leave the rest unexplained. The V and J calls and clone size come from that table; D and trimming were worked out from the DNA. The sample has about 1 million clones on record, 65% to 75% of them singletons. Approximately 1.5% of the sample comes from the top ten.

This clone was seen a few times. The clone's antigen remains unknown. No much larger clone is present one base from it, and per-base qualities are unavailable. Other DNA sequences in this sample translate to the same CDR3. Broad study findings and their caveats: The small number of donors limited the genetic and exposure-history diversity represented. Sharing across a handful of donors was observed for about 5% of naive CD4, 3% to 4% of naive CD8, about 2.5% of memory CD4, and approximately 0.41% of memory CD8 clonotypes. Based on pairwise subsampling, the degree of clonotype sharing among donors was expected to be affected by sequencing depth. Sampling was restricted to blood, and TCR repertoires in tissues likely differ from the TCR repertoires found in blood. Larger estimated clonotype richness was generally found for naive subsets than for memory subsets. Compared with non-shared clonotypes, clonotypes shared by all four sorted-subset donors had higher generation probabilities. Rarefaction of sorted-subset datasets indicated incomplete sequencing despite the large sequencing depth.

V is reduced by 3 bases and J by 3 bases, leaving a spacing of 0 bases between them. For CDR1 and CDR2, the germline V gene (reference sequence) lists DFQATT and SNEGSKA. The CDR3 covers 10 residues, taking in both the cysteine and the phenylalanine. Of the read, only the CDR3 DNA is kept; its 30 bases are in frame from base 1. The chain joins TRBV20-1 to TRBJ2-1, with the D gene call left open. The sequenced sample consisted of memory CD4+ T cells sorted from blood. This sample's cell subset or site label indicates: CD45RA-negative fraction. The TCR was taken from a man aged 18 to 29 in good health. The sequence in DNA is TGCAGTGCTAGCTACAATGAGCAGTTCTTC. Translated, it reads CSASYNEQFF.